Described below is a single TCR beta chain sequence and its context. This record belongs to a study of technical replicates of blood from a handful of donors. Germline V lookup: CDR1 SGHRS, CDR2 YFSETQ. V gave up 5 bases and J gave up 4 bases, with 13 bases separating them. The CDR3 is 13 residues long. Assay used: immunoSEQ multiplex PCR; TCRdb lists only in-frame clones, some missing. The sample has 50,000 to 70,000 clones; 85% to 95% are singletons. V is TRBV5-1 and J is TRBJ2-7; D may be TRBD2 (5 bases). Source material: PBMCs. The clonotype originates from a human donor in good health. Some clones in this sample may be carry-over from other donors' samples. Here the CDR3 reads CASRRGQAYEQYF. In DNA, the CDR3 is TGCGCCAGCAGACGGGGTCAAGCATACGAGCAGTACTTC.